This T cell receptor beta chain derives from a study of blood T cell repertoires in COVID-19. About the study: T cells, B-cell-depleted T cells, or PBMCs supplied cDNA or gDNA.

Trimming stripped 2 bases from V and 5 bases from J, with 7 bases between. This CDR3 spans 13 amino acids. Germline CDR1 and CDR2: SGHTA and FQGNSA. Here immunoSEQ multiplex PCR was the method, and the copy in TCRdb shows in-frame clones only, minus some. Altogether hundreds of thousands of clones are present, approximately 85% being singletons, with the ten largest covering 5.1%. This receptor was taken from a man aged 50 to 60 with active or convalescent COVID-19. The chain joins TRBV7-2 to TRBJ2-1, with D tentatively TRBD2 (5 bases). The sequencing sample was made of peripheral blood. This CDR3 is CASSLTRNNEQFF. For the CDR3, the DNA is TGTGCCAGCAGCTTAACTAGGAACAATGAGCAGTTCTTC.